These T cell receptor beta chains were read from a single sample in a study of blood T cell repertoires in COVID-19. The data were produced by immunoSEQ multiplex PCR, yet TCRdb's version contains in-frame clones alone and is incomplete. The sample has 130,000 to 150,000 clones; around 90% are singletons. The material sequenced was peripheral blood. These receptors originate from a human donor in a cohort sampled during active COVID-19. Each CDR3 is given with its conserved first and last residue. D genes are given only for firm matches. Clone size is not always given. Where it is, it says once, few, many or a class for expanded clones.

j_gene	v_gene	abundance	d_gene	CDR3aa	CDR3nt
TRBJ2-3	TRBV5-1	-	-	CASSLLVGGPEDTQYF	TGCGCCAGCAGCTTGTTAGTGGGGGGGCCGGAAGATACGCAGTATTTT
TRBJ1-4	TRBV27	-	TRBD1	CASSRTGGTTNEKLFF	TGTGCCAGCAGTCGGACAGGGGGAACAACTAATGAAAAACTGTTTTTT
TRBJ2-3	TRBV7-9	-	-	CASSLVYGGPADTQYF	TGTGCCAGCAGCTTAGTATACGGGGGGCCCGCAGATACGCAGTATTTT
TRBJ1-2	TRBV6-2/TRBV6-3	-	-	CASSPGTYRGGYTF	TGTGCCAGCAGCCCCGGGACTTATCGAGGGGGCTACACCTTC
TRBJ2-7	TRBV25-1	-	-	CASSEYEADEQYF	TGTGCCAGCAGTGAATATGAGGCAGACGAGCAGTACTTC
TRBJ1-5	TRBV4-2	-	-	CASSQDQGSHQPQHF	TGTGCCAGCAGCCAAGATCAGGGGAGCCATCAGCCCCAGCATTTT
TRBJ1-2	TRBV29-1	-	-	CSAETLKSGYGYTF	TGCAGCGCCGAGACACTCAAATCCGGCTATGGCTACACCTTC
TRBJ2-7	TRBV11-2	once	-	CASSPGYEQYF	TGTGCCAGCAGCCCGGGCTACGAGCAGTACTTC
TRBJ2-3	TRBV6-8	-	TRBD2	CASINAGLAGGTDTQYF	TGTGCCAGCATTAACGCTGGACTAGCGGGGGGCACAGATACGCAGTATTTT
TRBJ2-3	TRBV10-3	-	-	CAISSSDTQYF	TGTGCCATCAGCTCCTCGGATACGCAGTATTTT
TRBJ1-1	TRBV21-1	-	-	CASSKEEGAGGLNTEAFF	TGTGCCAGCAGCAAAGAAGAGGGGGCAGGGGGCTTGAACACTGAAGCTTTCTTT
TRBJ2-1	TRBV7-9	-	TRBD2	CASSSRLASEQFF	TGTGCCAGCAGCTCCCGACTAGCTTCCGAGCAGTTCTTC
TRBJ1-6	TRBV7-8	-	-	CASSHSARPLHF	TGTGCCAGCAGCCATTCAGCGCGGCCCCTCCACTTT
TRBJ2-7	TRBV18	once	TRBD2	CASSPRASGGSYEQYF	TGTGCCAGCTCACCACGAGCTAGCGGGGGTTCCTACGAGCAGTACTTC
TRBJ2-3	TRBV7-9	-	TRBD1	CASSLQGALADTQYF	TGTGCCAGCAGCTTACAGGGGGCGCTTGCAGATACGCAGTATTTT
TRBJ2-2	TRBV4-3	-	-	CASSQEMVATINTGELFF	TGCGCCAGCAGCCAAGAAATGGTCGCTACGATAAACACCGGGGAGCTGTTTTTT
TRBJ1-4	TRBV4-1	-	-	CASSQIGAGDEKLFF	TGCGCCAGCAGCCAAATTGGGGCCGGAGATGAAAAACTGTTTTTT
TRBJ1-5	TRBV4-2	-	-	CASSQDRSLPQHF	TGTGCCAGCAGCCAAGATCGGAGTTTGCCCCAGCATTTT
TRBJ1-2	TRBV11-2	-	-	CASSSQGLNYGYTF	TGTGCCAGCAGCTCCCAGGGACTTAACTATGGCTACACCTTC
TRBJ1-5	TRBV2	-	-	CASSLQVNLNQPQHF	TGTGCCAGCAGTTTACAGGTTAACCTCAATCAGCCCCAGCATTTT
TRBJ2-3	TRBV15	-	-	CATSRDRGDTQYF	TGTGCCACCAGCAGAGATCGAGGAGATACGCAGTATTTT
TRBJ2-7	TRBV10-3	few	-	CAISETAAAPHEQYF	TGTGCCATCAGTGAGACGGCAGCGGCACCCCACGAGCAGTACTTC
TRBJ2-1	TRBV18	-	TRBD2	CASSPRSGGGTWYNEQFF	TGTGCCAGCTCACCGCGTAGCGGGGGAGGTACGTGGTACAATGAGCAGTTCTTC
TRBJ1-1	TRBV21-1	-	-	CASSKRGRGERTEAFF	TGTGCCAGCAGCAAAAGGGGCAGGGGGGAGAGGACTGAAGCTTTCTTT
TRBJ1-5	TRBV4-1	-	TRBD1	CASSQTGFSNQPQHF	TGCGCCAGCAGCCAGACAGGGTTTAGCAATCAGCCCCAGCATTTT
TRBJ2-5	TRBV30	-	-	CAWSARRETQYF	TGTGCCTGGAGTGCCAGGAGGGAGACCCAGTACTTC
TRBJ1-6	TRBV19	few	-	CASSIETRWNSPLHF	TGTGCCAGTAGTATAGAAACCCGGTGGAATTCACCCCTCCACTTT
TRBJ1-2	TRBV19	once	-	CASSQEEGSYTF	TGTGCCAGTAGCCAAGAGGAGGGGAGCTACACCTTC
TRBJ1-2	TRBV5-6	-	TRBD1	CASSPPPGQGGGYTF	TGTGCCAGCAGCCCACCCCCGGGACAGGGCGGTGGCTACACCTTC
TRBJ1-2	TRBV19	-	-	CASSNLDRSDGYTF	TGTGCCAGTAGTAATCTAGACAGGTCTGATGGCTACACCTTC
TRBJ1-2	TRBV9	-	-	CASSVGTNANYGYTF	TGTGCCAGCAGCGTAGGGACAAACGCTAACTATGGCTACACCTTC
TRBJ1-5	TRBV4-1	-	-	CASSQLINSNQPQHF	TGCGCCAGCAGCCAACTCATCAATAGTAATCAGCCCCAGCATTTT
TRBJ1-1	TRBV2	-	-	CASTGAMNTEAFF	TGTGCCAGCACAGGGGCCATGAACACTGAAGCTTTCTTT
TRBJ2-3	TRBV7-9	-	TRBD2	CASSSSGAGDTQYF	TGTGCCAGCAGTTCTAGCGGGGCAGGAGATACGCAGTATTTT
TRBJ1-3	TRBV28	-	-	CASSLGGAGGSGNTIYF	TGTGCCAGCAGTTTGGGAGGGGCAGGCGGCTCTGGAAACACCATATATTTT
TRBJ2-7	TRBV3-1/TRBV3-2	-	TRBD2	CASSPGSGGSYEQYF	TGTGCCAGCAGCCCCGGTAGCGGGGGGTCCTACGAGCAGTACTTC
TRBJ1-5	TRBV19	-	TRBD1	CASSQAGQGLGQPQHF	TGTGCCAGTAGCCAAGCCGGACAGGGTCTCGGTCAGCCCCAGCATTTT
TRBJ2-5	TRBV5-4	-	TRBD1	CASSWTGGQETQYF	TGTGCCAGCAGCTGGACAGGGGGCCAAGAGACCCAGTACTTC
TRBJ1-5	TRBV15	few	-	CATSRGGTNQPQHF	TGTGCCACCAGCAGAGGTGGCACCAATCAGCCCCAGCATTTT
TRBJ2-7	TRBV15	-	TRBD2	CATSRQGGVGEQYF	TGTGCCACCAGCAGACAGGGAGGGGTCGGCGAGCAGTACTTC
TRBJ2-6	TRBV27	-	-	CASSKALSGTPFSGANVLTF	TGTGCCAGCAGTAAGGCCCTATCCGGGACACCCTTCTCTGGGGCCAACGTCCTGACTTTC
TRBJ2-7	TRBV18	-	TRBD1	CASSRGQGNYEQYF	TGTGCCAGCTCACGGGGACAGGGGAACTACGAGCAGTACTTC
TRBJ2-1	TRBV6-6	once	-	CASTPLGARDNEQFF	TGTGCCAGCACCCCGTTGGGGGCTCGGGACAATGAGCAGTTCTTC
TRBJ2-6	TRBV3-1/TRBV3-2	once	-	CASSQEGAGFSSGANVLTF	TGTGCCAGCAGCCAAGAAGGGGCAGGGTTTAGCTCTGGGGCCAACGTCCTGACTTTC
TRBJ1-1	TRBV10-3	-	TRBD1	CAISDDRDAFF	TGTGCCATCAGTGACGACAGGGACGCTTTCTTT
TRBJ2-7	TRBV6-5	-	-	CASSYSGRYLDEQYF	TGTGCCAGCAGTTACTCCGGCAGGTACTTGGACGAGCAGTACTTC
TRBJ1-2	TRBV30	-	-	CAWRERAQGDYGYTF	TGTGCCTGGAGAGAAAGGGCACAGGGAGACTATGGCTACACCTTC
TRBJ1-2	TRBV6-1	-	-	CASSDRPGGGGYTF	TGTGCCAGCAGTGACCGGCCGGGTGGAGGTGGCTACACCTTC
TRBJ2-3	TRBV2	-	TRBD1	CASTPDRGSTDTQYF	TGTGCCAGCACTCCGGACAGGGGGAGCACAGATACGCAGTATTTT
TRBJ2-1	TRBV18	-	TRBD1	CASSPVPQGAYNEQFF	TGTGCCAGCTCACCAGTCCCACAGGGGGCCTACAATGAGCAGTTCTTC
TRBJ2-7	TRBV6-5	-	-	CASTKQGSSEQYF	TGTGCCAGCACCAAGCAGGGATCGAGCGAGCAGTACTTC
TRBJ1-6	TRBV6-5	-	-	CASSYPTINSPLHF	TGTGCCAGCAGTTACCCCACTATCAATTCACCCCTCCACTTT
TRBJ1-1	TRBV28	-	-	CASSGTFEAFF	TGTGCCAGCAGTGGGACATTTGAAGCTTTCTTT
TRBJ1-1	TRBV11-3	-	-	CASSFGGRQGGNTEAFF	TGTGCCAGCAGTTTTGGCGGCCGTCAGGGAGGGAACACTGAAGCTTTCTTT
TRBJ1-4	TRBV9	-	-	CASSLTATNEKLFF	TGTGCCAGCAGCCTAACAGCAACTAATGAAAAACTGTTTTTT